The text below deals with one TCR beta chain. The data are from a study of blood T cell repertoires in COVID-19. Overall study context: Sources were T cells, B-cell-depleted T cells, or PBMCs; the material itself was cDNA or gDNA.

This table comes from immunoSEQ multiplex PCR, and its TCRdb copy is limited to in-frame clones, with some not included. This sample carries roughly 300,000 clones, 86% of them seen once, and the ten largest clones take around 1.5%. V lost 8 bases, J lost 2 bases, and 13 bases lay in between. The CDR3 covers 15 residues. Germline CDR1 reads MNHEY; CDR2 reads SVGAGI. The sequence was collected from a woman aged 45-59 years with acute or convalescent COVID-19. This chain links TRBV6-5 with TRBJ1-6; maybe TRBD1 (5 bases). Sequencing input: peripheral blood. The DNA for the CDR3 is TGTGCCAGCCTGCCGGGGGTCCCCTATAATTCACCCCTCCACTTT. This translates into CASLPGVPYNSPLHF.